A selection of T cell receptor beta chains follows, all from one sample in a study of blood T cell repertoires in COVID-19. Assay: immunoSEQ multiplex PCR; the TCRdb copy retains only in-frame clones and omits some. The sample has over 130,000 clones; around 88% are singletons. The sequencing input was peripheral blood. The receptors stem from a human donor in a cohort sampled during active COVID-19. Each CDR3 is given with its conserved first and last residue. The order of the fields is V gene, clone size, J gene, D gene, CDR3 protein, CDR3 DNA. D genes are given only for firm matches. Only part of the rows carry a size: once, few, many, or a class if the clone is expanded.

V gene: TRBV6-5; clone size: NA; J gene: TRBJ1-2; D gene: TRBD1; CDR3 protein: CASRTTGESYGYTF; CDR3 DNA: TGTGCCAGCAGGACCACAGGGGAGAGCTATGGCTACACCTTC
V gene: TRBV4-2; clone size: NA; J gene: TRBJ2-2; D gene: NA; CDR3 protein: CASSQGTGNTGELFF; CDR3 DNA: TGTGCCAGCAGCCAGGGGACTGGGAACACCGGGGAGCTGTTTTTT
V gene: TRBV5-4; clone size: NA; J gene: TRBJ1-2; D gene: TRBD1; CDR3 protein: CASSLPGQGAWDYGYTF; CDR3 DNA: TGTGCCAGCAGCTTGCCGGGACAGGGGGCGTGGGACTATGGCTACACCTTC
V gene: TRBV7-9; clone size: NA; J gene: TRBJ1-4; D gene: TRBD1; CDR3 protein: CASSFGQGAVEKLFF; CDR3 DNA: TGTGCCAGCAGCTTTGGACAGGGGGCGGTTGAAAAACTGTTTTTT
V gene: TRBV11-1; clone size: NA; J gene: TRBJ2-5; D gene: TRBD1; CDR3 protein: CASSQDRDADQETQYF; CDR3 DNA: TGTGCCAGCAGCCAGGACAGGGACGCCGACCAAGAGACCCAGTACTTC
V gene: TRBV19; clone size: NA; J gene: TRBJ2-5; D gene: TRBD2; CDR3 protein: CASSMSGGLQETQYF; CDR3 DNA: TGTGCCAGTAGTATGAGCGGGGGACTCCAAGAGACCCAGTACTTC
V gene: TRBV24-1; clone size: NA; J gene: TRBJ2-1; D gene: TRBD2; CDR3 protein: CATSDPGGDYEQFF; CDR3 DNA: TGTGCCACCAGTGACCCCGGGGGGGACTATGAGCAGTTCTTC
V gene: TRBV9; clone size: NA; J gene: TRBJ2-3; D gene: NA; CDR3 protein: CASSVVGRADTQYF; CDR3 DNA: TGTGCCAGCAGCGTAGTCGGGCGGGCAGATACGCAGTATTTT
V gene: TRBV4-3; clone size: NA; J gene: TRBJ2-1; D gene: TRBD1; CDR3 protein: CASSQDRGSSYNEQFF; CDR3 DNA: TGCGCCAGCAGCCAGGACAGGGGGAGCTCCTACAATGAGCAGTTCTTC
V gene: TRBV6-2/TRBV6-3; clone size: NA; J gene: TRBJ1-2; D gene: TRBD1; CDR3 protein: CASSYSDRGPYGYTF; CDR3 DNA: TGTGCCAGCAGTTACTCGGACAGGGGACCCTATGGCTACACCTTC
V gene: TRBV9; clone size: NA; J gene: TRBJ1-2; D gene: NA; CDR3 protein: CASSPRVDGVYGYTF; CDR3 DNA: TGTGCCAGCAGCCCGAGGGTAGATGGGGTCTATGGCTACACCTTC
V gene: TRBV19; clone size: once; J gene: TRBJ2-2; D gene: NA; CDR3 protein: CASRPQGNTGELFF; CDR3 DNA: TGTGCCAGTCGACCGCAGGGGAACACCGGGGAGCTGTTTTTT
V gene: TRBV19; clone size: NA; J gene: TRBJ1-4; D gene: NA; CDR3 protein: CASSRRGSGGRTNEKLFF; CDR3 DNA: TGTGCCAGTAGTCGGCGGGGTTCGGGGGGCAGGACTAATGAAAAACTGTTTTTT
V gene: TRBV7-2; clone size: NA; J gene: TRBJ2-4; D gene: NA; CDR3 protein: CASSLNSAYIQYF; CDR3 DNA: TGTGCCAGCAGCTTAAACAGTGCTTACATTCAGTACTTC
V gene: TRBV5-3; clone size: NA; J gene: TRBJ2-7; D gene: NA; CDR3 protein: CARSLGRGKSYEQYF; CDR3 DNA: TGTGCCAGAAGCTTGGGACGGGGAAAATCCTACGAGCAGTACTTC
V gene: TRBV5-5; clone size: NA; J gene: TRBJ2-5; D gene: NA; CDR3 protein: CASSSGQHQETQYF; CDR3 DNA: TGTGCCAGCAGCTCCGGACAGCACCAAGAGACCCAGTACTTC
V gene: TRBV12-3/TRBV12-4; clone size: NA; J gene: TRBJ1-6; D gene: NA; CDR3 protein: CASSFEGNSPLHF; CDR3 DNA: TGTGCCAGCAGTTTCGAGGGAAATTCACCCCTCCACTTT
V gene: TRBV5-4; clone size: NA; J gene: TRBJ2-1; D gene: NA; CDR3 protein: CASSLAAELSYNEQFF; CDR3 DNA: TGTGCCAGCAGCTTGGCGGCGGAACTTTCCTACAATGAGCAGTTCTTC
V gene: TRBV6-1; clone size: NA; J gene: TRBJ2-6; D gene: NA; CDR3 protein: CASSEGPSSGANVLTF; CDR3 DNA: TGTGCCAGCAGTGAAGGGCCTAGCTCTGGGGCCAACGTCCTGACTTTC
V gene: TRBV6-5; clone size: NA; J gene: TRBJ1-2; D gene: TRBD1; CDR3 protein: CASRVRDRMNYGYTF; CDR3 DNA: TGTGCCAGCAGGGTCCGGGACAGGATGAACTATGGCTACACCTTC
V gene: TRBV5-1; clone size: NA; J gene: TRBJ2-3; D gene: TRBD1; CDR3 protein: CASSLARQGARTDTQYF; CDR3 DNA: TGCGCCAGCAGCTTGGCCCGACAGGGGGCGAGGACAGATACGCAGTATTTT
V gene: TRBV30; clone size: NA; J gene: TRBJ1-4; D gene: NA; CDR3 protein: CAWRTRPNEKLFF; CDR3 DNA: TGTGCCTGGAGGACAAGGCCAAACGAAAAACTGTTTTTT
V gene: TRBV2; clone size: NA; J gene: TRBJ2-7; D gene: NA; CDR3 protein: CASSGGQGYEQYF; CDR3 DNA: TGTGCCAGCAGTGGGGGTCAGGGCTACGAGCAGTACTTC
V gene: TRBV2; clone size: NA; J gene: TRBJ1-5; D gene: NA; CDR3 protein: CASSEGLGFGPQHF; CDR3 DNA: TGTGCCAGCAGTGAGGGACTAGGATTTGGGCCCCAGCATTTT
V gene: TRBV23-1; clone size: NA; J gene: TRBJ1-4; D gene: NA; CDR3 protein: CASSQSREDNNEKLFF; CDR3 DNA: TGCGCCAGCAGTCAATCGCGTGAGGACAATAATGAAAAACTGTTTTTT
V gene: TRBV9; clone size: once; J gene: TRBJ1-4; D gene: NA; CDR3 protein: CASSESATNEKLFF; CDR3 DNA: TGTGCCAGCAGCGAGTCAGCAACTAATGAAAAACTGTTTTTT
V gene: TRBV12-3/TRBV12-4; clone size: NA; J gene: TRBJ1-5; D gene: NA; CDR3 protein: CASSLGRNQPQHF; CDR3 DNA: TGTGCCAGCAGTTTAGGGCGCAATCAGCCCCAGCATTTT
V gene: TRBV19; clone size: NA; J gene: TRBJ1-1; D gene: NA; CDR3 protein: CASSIIPGTEAFF; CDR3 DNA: TGTGCCAGTAGTATAATCCCCGGGACTGAAGCTTTCTTT
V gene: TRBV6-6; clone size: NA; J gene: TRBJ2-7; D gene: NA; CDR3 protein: CASSYGPYEQYF; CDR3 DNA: TGTGCCAGCAGTTACGGGCCCTACGAGCAGTACTTC
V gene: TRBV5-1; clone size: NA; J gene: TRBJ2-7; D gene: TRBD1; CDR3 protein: CASSPGGSYEQYF; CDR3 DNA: TGCGCCAGCAGCCCAGGGGGTTCCTACGAGCAGTACTTC
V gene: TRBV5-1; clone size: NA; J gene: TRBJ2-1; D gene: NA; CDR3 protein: CASSLGDSTNEQFF; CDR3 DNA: TGCGCCAGCAGCTTGGGAGACTCTACTAATGAGCAGTTCTTC
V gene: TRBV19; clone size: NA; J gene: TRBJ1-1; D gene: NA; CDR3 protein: CASSIGVPNTEAFF; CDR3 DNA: TGTGCCAGTAGTATAGGTGTCCCTAACACTGAAGCTTTCTTT
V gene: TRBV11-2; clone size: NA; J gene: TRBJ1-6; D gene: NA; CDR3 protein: CASSSLRGDNSPLHF; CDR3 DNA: TGTGCCAGCAGCTCTCTCCGGGGGGATAATTCACCCCTCCACTTT
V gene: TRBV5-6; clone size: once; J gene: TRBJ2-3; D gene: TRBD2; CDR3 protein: CASRDSGGRLTDTQYF; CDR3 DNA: TGTGCCAGCAGGGATAGCGGGGGCCGCCTGACAGATACGCAGTATTTT
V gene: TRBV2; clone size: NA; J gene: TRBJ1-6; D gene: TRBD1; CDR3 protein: CASSPRTGRDSPLHF; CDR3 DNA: TGTGCCAGCAGTCCAAGGACAGGGAGGGATTCACCCCTCCACTTT
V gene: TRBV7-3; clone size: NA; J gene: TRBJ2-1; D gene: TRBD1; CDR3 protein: CASSTQGAGNEQFF; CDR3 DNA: TGTGCCAGCAGCACGCAGGGGGCGGGTAATGAGCAGTTCTTC
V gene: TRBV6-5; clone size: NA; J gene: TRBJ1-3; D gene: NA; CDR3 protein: CASSRLLGNTIYF; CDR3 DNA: TGTGCCAGCAGCCGACTCCTTGGAAACACCATATATTTT
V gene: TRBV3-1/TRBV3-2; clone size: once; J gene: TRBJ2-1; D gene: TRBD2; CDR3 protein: CASSQGLAGGNEQFF; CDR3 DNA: TGTGCCAGCAGCCAAGGACTAGCGGGGGGGAATGAGCAGTTCTTC
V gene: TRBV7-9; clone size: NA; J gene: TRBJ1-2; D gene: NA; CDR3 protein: CASSLGVSDGYTF; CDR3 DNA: TGTGCCAGCAGCTTAGGAGTTTCCGATGGCTACACCTTC
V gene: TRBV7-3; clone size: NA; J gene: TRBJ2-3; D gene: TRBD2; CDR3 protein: CASSQAGDTDTQYF; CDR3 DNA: TGTGCCAGCAGCCAGGCGGGGGACACAGATACGCAGTATTTT
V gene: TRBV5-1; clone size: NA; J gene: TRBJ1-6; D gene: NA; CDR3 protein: CASSLDTGFGSPLHF; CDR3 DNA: TGCGCCAGCAGCTTGGACACAGGTTTTGGCTCACCCCTCCACTTT
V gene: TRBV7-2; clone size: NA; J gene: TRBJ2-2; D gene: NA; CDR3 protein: CASSLSQTRGGELFF; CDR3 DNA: TGTGCCAGCAGCTTAAGTCAGACTAGAGGCGGGGAGCTGTTTTTT
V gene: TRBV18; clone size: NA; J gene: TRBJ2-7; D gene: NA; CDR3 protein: CASSPGVGALAYEQYF; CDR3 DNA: TGTGCCAGCTCACCAGGGGTGGGGGCCCTCGCCTACGAGCAGTACTTC
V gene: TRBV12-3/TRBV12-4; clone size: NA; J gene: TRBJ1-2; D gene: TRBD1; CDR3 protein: CASSPGTGRRTF; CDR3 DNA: TGTGCCAGCAGCCCCGGGACAGGGAGACGCACCTTC
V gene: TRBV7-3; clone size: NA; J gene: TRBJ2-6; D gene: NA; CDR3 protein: CASSLGVNGANVLTF; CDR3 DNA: TGTGCCAGCAGCCTCGGGGTTAATGGGGCCAACGTCCTGACTTTC
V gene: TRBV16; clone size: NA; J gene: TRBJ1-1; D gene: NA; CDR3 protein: CASSHRTVNTEAFF; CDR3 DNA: TGTGCCAGCAGCCATAGGACAGTGAACACTGAAGCTTTCTTT
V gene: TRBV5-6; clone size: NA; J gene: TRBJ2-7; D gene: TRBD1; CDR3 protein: CASSLPGQGNEQYF; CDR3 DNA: TGTGCCAGCAGCTTGCCGGGACAGGGTAACGAGCAGTACTTC
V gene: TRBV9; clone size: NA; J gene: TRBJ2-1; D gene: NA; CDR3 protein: CASSPPSQGNWGEQFF; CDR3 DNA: TGTGCCAGCAGCCCTCCCAGCCAGGGCAACTGGGGTGAGCAGTTCTTC
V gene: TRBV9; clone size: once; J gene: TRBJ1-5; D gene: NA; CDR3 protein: CASSVGGGQGQPQHF; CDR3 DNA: TGTGCCAGCAGCGTAGGGGGAGGGCAAGGACAGCCCCAGCATTTT
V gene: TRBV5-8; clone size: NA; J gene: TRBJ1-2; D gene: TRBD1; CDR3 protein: CASSPKGQGAFYGYTF; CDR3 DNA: TGTGCCAGCAGCCCAAAGGGACAGGGGGCTTTCTATGGCTACACCTTC
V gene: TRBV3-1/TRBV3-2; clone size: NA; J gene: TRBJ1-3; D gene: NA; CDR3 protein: CASSPPGGGSNTIYF; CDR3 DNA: TGTGCCAGCAGCCCCCCCGGGGGGGGGTCAAACACCATATATTTT
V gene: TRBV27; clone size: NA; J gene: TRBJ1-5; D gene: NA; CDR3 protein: CASSLAGPPRGVNQPQHF; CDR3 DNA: TGTGCCAGCAGTTTAGCGGGTCCCCCCAGGGGAGTCAATCAGCCCCAGCATTTT
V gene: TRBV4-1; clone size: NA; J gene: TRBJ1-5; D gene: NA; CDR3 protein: CASSHSGVMRPQHF; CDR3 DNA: TGCGCCAGCAGCCATTCAGGGGTTATGCGGCCCCAGCATTTT
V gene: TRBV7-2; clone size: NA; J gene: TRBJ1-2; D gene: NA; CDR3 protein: CASIGRVANYGYTF; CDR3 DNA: TGTGCCAGCATAGGGAGGGTAGCTAACTATGGCTACACCTTC
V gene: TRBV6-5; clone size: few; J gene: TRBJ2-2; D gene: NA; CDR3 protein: CASSPLSAGELFF; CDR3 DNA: TGTGCCAGCAGTCCCCTCAGTGCCGGGGAGCTGTTTTTT